This entry concerns a single T cell receptor beta chain. No antigen is known for it. Using immunoSEQ multiplex PCR, the repertoire was profiled, and TCRdb retains in-frame clones only, with some absent. The top ten clones hold 0.5% to 0.65% of a sample with roughly 110,000 clones, under 90% of them seen once. The data were taken from a study of a mutant IDH1 vaccine in newly diagnosed glioma. Overall study context: Vaccine administration was initiated 4-6 weeks following radiotherapy alone, or with temozolomide cycles. Most patients had received both radiotherapy and temozolomide, the prior options being radiotherapy, temozolomide, or both.

Study-level findings and limits: Vaccine-induced responses were seen in 85% to 95% of patients, spanning several MHC alleles.

The time point: week 11, during vaccination. A single vaccine dose contained 300 ug of mutant IDH1 20-mer peptide, and topical imiquimod was used with it. Donors had new WHO grade 3 or 4 IDH1-mutant, ATRX-lost astrocytomas. Germline CDR1 reads LNHNV; CDR2 reads YYDKDF (reference sequence). V gave up 5 bases and J gave up 1 base; unmatched junction bases: 1. CDR3 size: 15 residues. Here the sequenced sample was PBMCs, taken from a glioma patient whose treatment included an IDH1 peptide vaccine. This chain joins TRBV15 and TRBJ1-5, with 11 bases lining up with TRBD1. The sequence was collected from a woman between 45 and 60 years old with glioma. The DNA for the CDR3 is TGTGCCACCAGCGGACAGGGGGCGAGCAATCAGCCCCAGCATTTT. Its protein product is CATSGQGASNQPQHF.